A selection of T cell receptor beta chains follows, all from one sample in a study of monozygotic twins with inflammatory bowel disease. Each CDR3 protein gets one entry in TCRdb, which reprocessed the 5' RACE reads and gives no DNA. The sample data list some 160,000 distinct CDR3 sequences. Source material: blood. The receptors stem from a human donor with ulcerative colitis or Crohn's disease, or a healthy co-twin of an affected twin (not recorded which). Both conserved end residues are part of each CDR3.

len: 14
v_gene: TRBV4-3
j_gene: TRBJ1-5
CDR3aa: CASSQEVNGRPQHF

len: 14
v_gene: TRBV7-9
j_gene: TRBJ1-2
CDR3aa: CASSPPGGQNGYTF

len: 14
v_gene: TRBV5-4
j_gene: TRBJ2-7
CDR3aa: CASSKLSPIYEQYF

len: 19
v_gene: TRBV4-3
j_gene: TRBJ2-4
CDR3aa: CASSRRTGTTAGAKNIQYF

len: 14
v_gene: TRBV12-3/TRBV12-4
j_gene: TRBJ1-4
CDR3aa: CASSPDSFNEKLFF

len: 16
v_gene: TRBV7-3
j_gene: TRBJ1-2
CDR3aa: CASSLTPDRGFYGYTF

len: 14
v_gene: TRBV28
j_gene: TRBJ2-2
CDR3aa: CASTPGSYTGELFF

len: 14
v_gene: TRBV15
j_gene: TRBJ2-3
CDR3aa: CATSTGTNTDTQYF

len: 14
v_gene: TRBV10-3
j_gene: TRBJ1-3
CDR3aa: CAISEQSSGNTIYF

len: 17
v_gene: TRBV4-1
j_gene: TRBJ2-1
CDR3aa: CASSQVDMGLSYNEQFF

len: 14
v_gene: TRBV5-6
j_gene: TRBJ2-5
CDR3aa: CASSLPIQGETQYF

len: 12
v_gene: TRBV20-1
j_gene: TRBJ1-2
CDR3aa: CSARDSPYGYTF

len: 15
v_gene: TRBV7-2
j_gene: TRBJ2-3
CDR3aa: CASSLLPSGPDTQYF

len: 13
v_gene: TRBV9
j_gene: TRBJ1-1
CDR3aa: CASSVGIGTEAFF

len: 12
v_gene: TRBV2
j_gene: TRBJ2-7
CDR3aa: CASSGVLYEQYF

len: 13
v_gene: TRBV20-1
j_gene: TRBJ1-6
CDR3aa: CSAFGQFNSPLHF

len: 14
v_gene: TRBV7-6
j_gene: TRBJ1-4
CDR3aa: CASSKGQGWEKLFF

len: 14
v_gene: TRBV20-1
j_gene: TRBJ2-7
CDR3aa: CSAPVTEKTYEQYF

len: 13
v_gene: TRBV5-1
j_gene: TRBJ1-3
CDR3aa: CASSLEFADTIYF

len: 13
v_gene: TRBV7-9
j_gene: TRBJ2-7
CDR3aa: CASSPPQDHEQYF

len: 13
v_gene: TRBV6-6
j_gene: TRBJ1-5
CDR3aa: CASSFGRYQPQHF

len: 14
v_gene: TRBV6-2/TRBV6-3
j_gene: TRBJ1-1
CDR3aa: CASSRGPSNTEAFF

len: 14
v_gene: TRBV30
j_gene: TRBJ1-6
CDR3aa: CAWRDRGGFFPLHF